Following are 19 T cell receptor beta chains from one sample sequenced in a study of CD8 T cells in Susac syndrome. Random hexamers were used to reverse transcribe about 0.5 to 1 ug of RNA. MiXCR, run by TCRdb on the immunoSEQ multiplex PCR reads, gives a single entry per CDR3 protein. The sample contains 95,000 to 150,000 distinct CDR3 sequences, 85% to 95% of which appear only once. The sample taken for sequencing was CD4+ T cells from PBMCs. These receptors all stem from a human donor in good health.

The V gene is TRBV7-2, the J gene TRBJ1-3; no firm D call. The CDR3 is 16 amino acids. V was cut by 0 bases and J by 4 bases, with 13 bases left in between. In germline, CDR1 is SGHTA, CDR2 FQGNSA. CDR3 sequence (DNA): TGTGCCAGCAGCTTAGCTCCCACAATGTTCGGAAACACCATATATTTT. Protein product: CASSLAPTMFGNTIYF.

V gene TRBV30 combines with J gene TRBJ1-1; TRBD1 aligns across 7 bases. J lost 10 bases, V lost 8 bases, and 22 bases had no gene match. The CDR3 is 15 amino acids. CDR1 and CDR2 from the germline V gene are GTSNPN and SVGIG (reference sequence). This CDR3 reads CASLGGTGDGVRAFF. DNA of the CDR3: TGTGCCAGCTTGGGGGGTACAGGGGATGGGGTAAGAGCTTTCTTT.

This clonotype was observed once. The CDR3 protein is CASSVLAGNEQFF. CDR3 nucleotide sequence: TGTGCCAGCAGCGTGCTAGCAGGGAATGAGCAGTTCTTC. The V call is TRBV9, the J call TRBJ2-1; D possibly uses TRBD1 or TRBD2 (5 bases each). Germline CDR1 and CDR2: SGDLS and YYNGEE. CDR3 length: 13 residues. V was cut by 2 bases and J by 7 bases, with 10 bases left in between.

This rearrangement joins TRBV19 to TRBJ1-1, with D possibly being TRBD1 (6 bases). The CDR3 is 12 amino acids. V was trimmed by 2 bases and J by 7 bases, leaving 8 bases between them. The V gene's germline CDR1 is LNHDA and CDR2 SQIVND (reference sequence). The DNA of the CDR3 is TGTGCCAGTAGTATACTACAGGGTGAAGCTTTCTTT. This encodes CASSILQGEAFF.

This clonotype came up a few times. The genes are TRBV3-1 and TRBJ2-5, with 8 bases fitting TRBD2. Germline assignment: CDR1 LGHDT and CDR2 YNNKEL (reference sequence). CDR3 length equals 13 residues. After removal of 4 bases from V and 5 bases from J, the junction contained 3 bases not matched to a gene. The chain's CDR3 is CASSRGGIETQYF. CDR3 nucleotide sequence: TGTGCCAGCAGCCGCGGGGGGATCGAGACCCAGTACTTC.

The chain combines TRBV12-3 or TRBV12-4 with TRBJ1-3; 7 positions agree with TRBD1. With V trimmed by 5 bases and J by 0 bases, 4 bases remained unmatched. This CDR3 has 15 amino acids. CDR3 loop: CASSPGGLSGNTIYF. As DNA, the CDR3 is TGTGCCAGCAGTCCAGGGGGGCTCTCTGGAAACACCATATATTTT.

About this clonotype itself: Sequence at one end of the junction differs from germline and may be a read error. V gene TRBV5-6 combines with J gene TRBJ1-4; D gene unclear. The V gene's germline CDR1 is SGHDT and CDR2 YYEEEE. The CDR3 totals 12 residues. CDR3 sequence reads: CASSAGNEKLLF. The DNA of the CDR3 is TGTGCCAGCAGCGCCGGGAACGAAAAACTGCTTTTT.

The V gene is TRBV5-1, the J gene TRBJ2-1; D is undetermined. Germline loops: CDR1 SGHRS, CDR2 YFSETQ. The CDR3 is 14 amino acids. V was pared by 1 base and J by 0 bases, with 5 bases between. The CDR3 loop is CASSLLSSYNEQFF. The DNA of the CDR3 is TGCGCCAGCAGCTTGCTTAGCTCCTACAATGAGCAGTTCTTC. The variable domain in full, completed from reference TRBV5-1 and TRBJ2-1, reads KAGVTQTPRYLIKTRGQQVTLSCSPISGHRSVSWYQQTPGQGLQFLFEYFSETQRNKGNFPGRFSGRQFSNSRSEMNVSTLELGDSALYLCASSLLSSYNEQFFGPGTRLTVL.

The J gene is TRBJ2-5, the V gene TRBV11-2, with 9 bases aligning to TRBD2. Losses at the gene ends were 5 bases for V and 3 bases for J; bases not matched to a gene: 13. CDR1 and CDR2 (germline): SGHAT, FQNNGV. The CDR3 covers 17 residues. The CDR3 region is CASSPNGGGLAEETQYF. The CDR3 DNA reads TGTGCCAGCAGCCCAAATGGGGGGGGACTAGCCGAAGAGACCCAGTACTTC.

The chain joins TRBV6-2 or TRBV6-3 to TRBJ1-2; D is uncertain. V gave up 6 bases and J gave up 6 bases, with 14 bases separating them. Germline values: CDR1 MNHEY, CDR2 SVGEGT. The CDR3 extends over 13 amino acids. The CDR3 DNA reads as TGTGCCAGCAGATTCGGAACTATAGATGGCTACACCTTC. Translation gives CASRFGTIDGYTF.

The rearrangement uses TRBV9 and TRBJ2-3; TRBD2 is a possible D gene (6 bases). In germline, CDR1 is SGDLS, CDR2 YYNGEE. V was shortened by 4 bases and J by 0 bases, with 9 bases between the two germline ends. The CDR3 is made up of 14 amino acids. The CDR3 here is CASSPTRSTDTQYF. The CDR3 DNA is TGTGCCAGCAGCCCGACTAGAAGCACAGATACGCAGTATTTT.

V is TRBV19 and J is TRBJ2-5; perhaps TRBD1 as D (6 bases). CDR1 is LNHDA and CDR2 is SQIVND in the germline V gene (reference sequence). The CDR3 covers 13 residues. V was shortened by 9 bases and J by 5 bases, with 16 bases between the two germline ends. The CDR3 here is CASSLGGHETQYF. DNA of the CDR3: TGTGCCAGCTCCCTAGGGGGACACGAGACCCAGTACTTC. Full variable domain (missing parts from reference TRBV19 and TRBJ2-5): DGGITQSPKYLFRKEGQNVTLSCEQNLNHDAMYWYRQDPGQGLRLIYYSQIVNDFQKGDIAEGYSVSREKKESFPLTVTSAQKNPTAFYLCASSLGGHETQYFGPGTRLLVL.

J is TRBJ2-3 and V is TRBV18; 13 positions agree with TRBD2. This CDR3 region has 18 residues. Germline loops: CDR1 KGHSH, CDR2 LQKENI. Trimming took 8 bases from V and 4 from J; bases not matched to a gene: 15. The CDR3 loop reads CASTWTSGSRTGSDTQYF. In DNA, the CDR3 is TGTGCCAGCACTTGGACTAGCGGGAGCCGTACTGGATCAGATACGCAGTATTTT.

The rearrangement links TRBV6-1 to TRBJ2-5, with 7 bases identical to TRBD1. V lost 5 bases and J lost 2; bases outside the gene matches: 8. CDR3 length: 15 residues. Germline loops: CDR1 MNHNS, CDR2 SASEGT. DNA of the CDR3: TGTGCCAGCAGTTCCACCGGGACAGATCAAGAGACCCAGTACTTC. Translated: CASSSTGTDQETQYF.

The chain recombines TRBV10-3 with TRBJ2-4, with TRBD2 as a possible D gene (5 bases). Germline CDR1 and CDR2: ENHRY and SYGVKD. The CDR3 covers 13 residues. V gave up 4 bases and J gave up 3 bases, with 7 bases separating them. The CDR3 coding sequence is TGTGCCATCAGTGGCCGGGACAAAAACATTCAGTACTTC. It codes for CAISGRDKNIQYF.

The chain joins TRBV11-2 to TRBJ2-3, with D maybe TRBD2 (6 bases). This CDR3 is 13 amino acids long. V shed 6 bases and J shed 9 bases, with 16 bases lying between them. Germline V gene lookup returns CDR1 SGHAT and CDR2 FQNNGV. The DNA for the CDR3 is TGTGCCAGCAGTTCCATCCGGGAGCGCACGCAGTATTTT. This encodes CASSSIRERTQYF.

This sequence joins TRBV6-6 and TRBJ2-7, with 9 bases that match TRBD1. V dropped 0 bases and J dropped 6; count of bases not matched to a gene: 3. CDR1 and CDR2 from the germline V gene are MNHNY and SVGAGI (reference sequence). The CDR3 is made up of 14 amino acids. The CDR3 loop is CASSYSGTGSEQYF. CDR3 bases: TGTGCCAGCAGTTACTCCGGGACAGGGAGCGAGCAGTACTTC.

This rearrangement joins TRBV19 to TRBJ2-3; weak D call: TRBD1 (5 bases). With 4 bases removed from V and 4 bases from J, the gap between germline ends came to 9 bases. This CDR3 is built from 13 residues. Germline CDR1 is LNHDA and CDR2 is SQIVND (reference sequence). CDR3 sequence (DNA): TGTGCCAGTAGTACCCTCAGGGCAGATACGCAGTATTTT. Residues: CASSTLRADTQYF.

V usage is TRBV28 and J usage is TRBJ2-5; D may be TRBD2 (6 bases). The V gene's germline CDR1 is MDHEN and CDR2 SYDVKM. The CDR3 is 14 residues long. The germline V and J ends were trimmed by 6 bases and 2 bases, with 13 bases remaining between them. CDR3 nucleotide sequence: TGTGCCAGCAGGACCCCGGGGGTTCAAGAGACCCAGTACTTC. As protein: CASRTPGVQETQYF.